This is a list of T cell receptor beta chains from one sample in a study of blood T cell dynamics during melanoma immunotherapy. The protocol was immunoSEQ multiplex PCR, while the TCRdb copy is restricted to in-frame clones and leaves out a portion. The table records 11,000 or so clones, over 80% of them present only once. Here the sequenced sample was blood, taken from a patient treated with checkpoint blockade. The source of these receptors is a human donor with melanoma. The CDR3 runs from the conserved cysteine through the conserved F or W. A D gene is named only where the DNA matches it firmly. Size is omitted from some rows. Given values are once, few, many or a class for expanded clones.

abundance,d_gene,j_gene,v_gene,len,CDR3aa,CDR3nt
-,-,TRBJ2-1,TRBV10-2,15,CASSERESSYNEQFF,TGCGCCAGCAGTGAGCGGGAGAGCTCCTACAATGAGCAGTTCTTC
-,-,TRBJ1-6,TRBV27,15,CASSSLGAKNSPLHF,TGTGCCAGCAGTTCCCTGGGGGCGAAAAATTCACCCCTCCACTTT
-,-,TRBJ2-6,TRBV30,13,CAWSNSGANVLTF,TGTGCCTGGAGCAACTCTGGGGCCAACGTCCTGACTTTC
-,-,TRBJ1-5,TRBV5-1,14,CASSLEGPNQPQHF,TGCGCCAGCAGCTTAGAGGGGCCTAATCAGCCCCAGCATTTT
-,TRBD1,TRBJ1-4,TRBV7-9,15,CASSPDRGRNEKLFF,TGTGCCAGCAGCCCTGACAGGGGGCGAAATGAAAAACTGTTTTTT
-,TRBD1,TRBJ1-3,TRBV18,16,CASSRTGQGAGNTIYF,TGTGCCAGCTCACGAACCGGACAGGGGGCGGGAAACACCATATATTTT
-,-,TRBJ1-2,TRBV6-5,12,CASSSNRDGYTF,TGTGCCAGCAGTTCCAACAGGGACGGCTACACCTTC
-,-,TRBJ2-7,TRBV7-2,14,CASSFPAGPYEQYF,TGTGCCAGCAGCTTTCCCGCTGGCCCCTACGAGCAGTACTTC
once,-,TRBJ2-2,TRBV4-2,18,CASSQGAYGNRNTGELFF,TGTGCCAGCAGCCAAGGGGCATACGGAAACCGAAACACCGGGGAGCTGTTTTTT
-,-,TRBJ1-2,TRBV5-4,15,CASWADGSFNYGYTF,TGTGCCAGCTGGGCGGACGGATCTTTTAACTATGGCTACACCTTC
few,-,TRBJ1-1,TRBV7-9,14,CASSFVGKDTEAFF,TGTGCCAGCAGCTTCGTGGGGAAGGACACTGAAGCTTTCTTT
-,TRBD2,TRBJ2-7,TRBV11-2,15,CASSSIRAGGYEQYF,TGTGCCAGCAGCTCTATTCGAGCGGGAGGCTACGAGCAGTACTTC
-,TRBD1,TRBJ1-5,TRBV18,14,CASSPSTGDQPQHF,TGTGCCAGCTCACCATCGACAGGGGATCAGCCCCAGCATTTT
once,-,TRBJ2-5,TRBV7-9,16,CASSLSPDRIQETQYF,TGTGCCAGCAGCTTATCCCCCGACAGGATTCAAGAGACCCAGTACTTC
-,TRBD2,TRBJ2-3,TRBV7-2,14,CASSPWTSRNEQYF,TGTGCCAGCAGCCCGTGGACTAGCCGAAACGAGCAGTATTTT
-,TRBD2,TRBJ2-7,TRBV4-3,15,CASSSQAGDSYEQYF,TGCGCCAGCAGCTCCCAAGCGGGAGACTCCTACGAGCAGTACTTC
once,-,TRBJ1-4,TRBV10-1,14,CASSDGTVNEKLFF,TGCGCCAGCAGCGATGGGACTGTTAATGAAAAACTGTTTTTT
-,-,TRBJ1-5,TRBV7-2,14,CASSFTGSNQPQHF,TGTGCCAGCAGCTTCACAGGGAGCAATCAGCCCCAGCATTTT
-,-,TRBJ1-1,TRBV6-6,14,CASSLNRVGTEAFF,TGTGCCAGCAGTTTAAACAGGGTTGGCACTGAAGCTTTCTTT
-,-,TRBJ1-5,TRBV28,17,CANLGNPLRGSNQPQHF,TGTGCCAACCTGGGCAACCCACTCAGGGGTAGCAATCAGCCCCAGCATTTT
-,-,TRBJ2-2,TRBV7-6,15,CASSLWGQNTGELFF,TGTGCCAGCAGCTTATGGGGACAGAACACCGGGGAGCTGTTTTTT
-,-,TRBJ1-1,TRBV9,14,CASSVVPENTEAFF,TGTGCCAGCAGCGTAGTTCCAGAGAACACTGAAGCTTTCTTT
-,TRBD1,TRBJ1-4,TRBV19,17,CASRRQGVTATNEKLFF,TGTGCCAGTAGGAGACAGGGAGTAACGGCAACTAATGAAAAACTGTTTTTT
-,-,TRBJ1-6,TRBV18,18,CASSPRMVGGHHNSPLHF,TGTGCCAGCTCACCACGGATGGTGGGGGGCCACCATAATTCACCCCTCCACTTT
-,-,TRBJ2-7,TRBV10-3,16,CAISELRGTSTNEQYF,TGTGCCATCAGTGAGCTTCGCGGGACATCCACAAACGAGCAGTACTTC
once,-,TRBJ2-3,TRBV12-5,16,CASGLVEGDGPATQYF,TGTGCTAGTGGTTTGGTTGAAGGGGACGGACCCGCTACGCAGTATTTT
-,TRBD1,TRBJ2-7,TRBV28,13,CASSAGQGYEQYF,TGTGCCAGCAGTGCGGGACAGGGGTACGAGCAGTACTTC
-,-,TRBJ1-5,TRBV2,15,CASTWGWGGNQPQHF,TGTGCCAGCACCTGGGGCTGGGGTGGCAATCAGCCCCAGCATTTT
-,-,TRBJ1-5,TRBV7-8,14,CASKLTGSNQPQHF,TGTGCCAGCAAGTTGACAGGTAGCAATCAGCCCCAGCATTTT
few,TRBD2,TRBJ2-5,TRBV19,17,CASSTPGLAATQETQYF,TGTGCCAGTAGTACCCCGGGACTAGCGGCGACCCAAGAGACCCAGTACTTC
-,-,TRBJ2-2,TRBV30,13,CAWSAGLMGELFF,TGTGCCTGGAGCGCGGGATTAATGGGGGAGCTGTTTTTT
-,-,TRBJ1-6,TRBV19,14,CASSRDNYNSPLHF,TGTGCCAGTAGCCGGGACAACTATAATTCACCCCTCCACTTT
-,TRBD1,TRBJ2-7,TRBV19,14,CASTVRAGGFEQYF,TGTGCCAGTACCGTACGGGCAGGGGGCTTCGAGCAGTACTTC